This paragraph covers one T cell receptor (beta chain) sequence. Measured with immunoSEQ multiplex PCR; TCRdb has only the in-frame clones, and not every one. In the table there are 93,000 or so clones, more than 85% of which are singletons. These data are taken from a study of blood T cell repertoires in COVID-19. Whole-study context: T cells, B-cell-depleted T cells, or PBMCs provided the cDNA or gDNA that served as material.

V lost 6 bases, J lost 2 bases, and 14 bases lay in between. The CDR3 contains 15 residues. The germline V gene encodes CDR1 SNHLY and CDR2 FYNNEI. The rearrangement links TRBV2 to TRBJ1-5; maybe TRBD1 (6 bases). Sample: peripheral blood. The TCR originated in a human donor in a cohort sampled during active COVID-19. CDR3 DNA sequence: TGTGCCAGCAGCAGGGGTCGTACGGGCAATCAGCCCCAGCATTTT. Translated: CASSRGRTGNQPQHF.